Listed below are T cell receptor beta chains from one sample, sequenced in a study of blood T cell repertoires in COVID-19. Sequencing used immunoSEQ multiplex PCR; TCRdb keeps in-frame clones, though not all of them. The sample carries about 130,000 clones, just under 85% recorded once. The sample comprised peripheral blood. The receptor set was obtained from a woman of 80 years or more with acute or convalescent COVID-19. Both conserved end residues are part of each CDR3.

J,V,CDR3
TRBJ1-2,TRBV6-1,CASSESSRWSNYGYTF
TRBJ1-3,TRBV7-9,CASRPKQGRGNTIYF
TRBJ1-2,TRBV9,CASSRGARGYTF
TRBJ2-7,TRBV29-1,CSALRTETYEQYF
TRBJ1-1,TRBV7-3,CASSLLGQMNTEAFF
TRBJ1-6,TRBV30,CAWSVRGRGSPLHF
TRBJ1-1,TRBV2,CASSESLFTTTEAFF
TRBJ1-6,TRBV27,CASSRGQLYNSPLHF
TRBJ2-3,TRBV3-1/TRBV3-2,CASSQEIGGYTQYF
TRBJ2-7,TRBV5-1,CASSSGHLYEQYF
TRBJ2-1,TRBV30,CAWSGGTGGLRSYNEQFF
TRBJ1-3,TRBV5-6,CASSTTGGRRNTIYF
TRBJ1-2,TRBV19,CASSITGEGGGYGYTF
TRBJ1-1,TRBV19,CASSIFWEGENTEAFF
TRBJ1-1,TRBV5-1,CASSYDRAAEAFF
TRBJ1-6,TRBV7-8,CASSSVSNSPLHF
TRBJ2-1,TRBV4-1,CASSQDGRDEQFF
TRBJ1-1,TRBV5-5,CASSFWTGGNTEAFF
TRBJ1-2,TRBV5-1,CASSLDLMLGGYTF
TRBJ2-3,TRBV7-6,CASSFSLYQGQTSTDTQYF
TRBJ2-3,TRBV24-1,CATSDPRKGGTDTQYF
TRBJ2-2,TRBV3-1/TRBV3-2,CASSGQVSGGELFF
TRBJ1-2,TRBV6-5,CASSYSFLRSFYGYTF
TRBJ2-2,TRBV7-3,CASGAGSVRSGELFF
TRBJ1-4,TRBV3-1/TRBV3-2,CASSQARVEKLFF
TRBJ2-1,TRBV11-3,CASSLDQDRHNEQFF
TRBJ1-1,TRBV25-1,CASSRTGSTEAFF
TRBJ1-5,TRBV19,CASSIWGRGQPQHF
TRBJ2-5,TRBV2,CASSDSDSRRAQYF
TRBJ1-1,TRBV19,CASSRTGDTEAFF
TRBJ1-5,TRBV7-8,CASSSPPGTVEPQHF
TRBJ1-4,TRBV6-5,CASSRTGRNEKLFF
TRBJ1-3,TRBV19,CASSIPDRGRQGYQGNTIYF
TRBJ1-1,TRBV5-6,CASSLGFLPGQTEAFF
TRBJ1-1,TRBV2,CASSGEGVTEAFF
TRBJ1-1,TRBV15,CATSRDSGNTEAFF
TRBJ2-6,TRBV9,CASSVAGAGANVLTF
TRBJ1-2,TRBV7-2,CASSLPGVGGYTF
TRBJ1-1,TRBV6-2/TRBV6-3,CASSYGPSAFF
TRBJ1-5,TRBV7-9,CASSLWDRGLSNQPQHF